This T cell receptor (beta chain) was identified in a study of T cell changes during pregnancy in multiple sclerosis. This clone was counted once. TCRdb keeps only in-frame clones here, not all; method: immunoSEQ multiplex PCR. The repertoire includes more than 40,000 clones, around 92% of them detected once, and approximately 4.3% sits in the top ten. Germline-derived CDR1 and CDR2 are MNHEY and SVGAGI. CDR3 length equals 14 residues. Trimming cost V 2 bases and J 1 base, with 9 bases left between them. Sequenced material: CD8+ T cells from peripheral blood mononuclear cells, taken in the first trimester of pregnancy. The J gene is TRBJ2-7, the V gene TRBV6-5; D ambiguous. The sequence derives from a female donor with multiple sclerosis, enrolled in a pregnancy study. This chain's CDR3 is CASSYVRSSYEQYF. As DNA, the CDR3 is TGTGCCAGCAGTTACGTCAGGTCTTCCTACGAGCAGTACTTC.